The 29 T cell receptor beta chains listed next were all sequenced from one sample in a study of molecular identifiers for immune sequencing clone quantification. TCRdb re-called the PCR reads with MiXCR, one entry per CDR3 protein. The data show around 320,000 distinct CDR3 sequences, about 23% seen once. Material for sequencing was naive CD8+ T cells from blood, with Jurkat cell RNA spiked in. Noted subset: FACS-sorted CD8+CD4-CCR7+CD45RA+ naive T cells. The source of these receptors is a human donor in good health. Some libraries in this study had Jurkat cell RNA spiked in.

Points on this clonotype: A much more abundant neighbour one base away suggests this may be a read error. CDR3 in DNA: TGTGCCACCAGTTGGACTAGCGGGGGGAAGTTCTTC. Amino acid sequence: CATSWTSGGKFF. The rearrangement joins TRBV24-1 to TRBJ2-1; 14 bases are a match to TRBD2. This CDR3 has 12 residues. V shed 6 bases, J shed 14 bases, and the junction held 2 bases outside the gene matches. The V gene's germline CDR1 is KGHDR and CDR2 SFDVKD.

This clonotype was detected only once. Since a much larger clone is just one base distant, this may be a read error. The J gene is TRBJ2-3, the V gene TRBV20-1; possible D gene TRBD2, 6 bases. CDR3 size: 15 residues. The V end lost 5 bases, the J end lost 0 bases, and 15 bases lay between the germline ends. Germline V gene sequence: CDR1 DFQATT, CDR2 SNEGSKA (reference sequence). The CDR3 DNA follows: TGCAGTGCTTTAGCGGCTCCCGTTAGCACAGATACGCAGTATTTT. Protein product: CSALAAPVSTDTQYF.

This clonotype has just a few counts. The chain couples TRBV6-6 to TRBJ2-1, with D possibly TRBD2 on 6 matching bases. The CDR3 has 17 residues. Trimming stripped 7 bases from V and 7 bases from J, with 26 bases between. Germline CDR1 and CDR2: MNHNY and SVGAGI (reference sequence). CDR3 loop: CASTPFAVGSGYNEQFF. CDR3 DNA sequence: TGTGCCAGCACCCCTTTTGCCGTGGGGAGCGGGTATAATGAGCAGTTCTTC.

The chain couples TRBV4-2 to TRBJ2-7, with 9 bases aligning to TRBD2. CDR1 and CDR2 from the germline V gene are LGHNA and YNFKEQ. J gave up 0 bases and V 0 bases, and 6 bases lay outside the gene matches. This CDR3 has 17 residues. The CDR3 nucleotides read TGTGCCAGCAGCCAAGAAAGGACTAGCGTGTTCTCCTACGAGCAGTACTTC. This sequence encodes CASSQERTSVFSYEQYF.

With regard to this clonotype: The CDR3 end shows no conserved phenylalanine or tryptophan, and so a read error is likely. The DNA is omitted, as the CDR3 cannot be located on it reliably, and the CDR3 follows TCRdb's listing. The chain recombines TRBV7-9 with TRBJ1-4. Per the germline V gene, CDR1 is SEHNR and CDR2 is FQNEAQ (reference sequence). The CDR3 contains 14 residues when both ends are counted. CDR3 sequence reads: CASSPPPDKEKRVL.

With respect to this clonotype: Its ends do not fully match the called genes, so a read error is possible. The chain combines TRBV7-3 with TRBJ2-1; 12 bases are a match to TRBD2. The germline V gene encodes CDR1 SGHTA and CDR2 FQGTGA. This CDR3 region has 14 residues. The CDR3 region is CASSLGLAGGVQIF. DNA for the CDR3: TGTGCCAGCAGCTTAGGGCTAGCGGGAGGGGTGCAGATCTTC.

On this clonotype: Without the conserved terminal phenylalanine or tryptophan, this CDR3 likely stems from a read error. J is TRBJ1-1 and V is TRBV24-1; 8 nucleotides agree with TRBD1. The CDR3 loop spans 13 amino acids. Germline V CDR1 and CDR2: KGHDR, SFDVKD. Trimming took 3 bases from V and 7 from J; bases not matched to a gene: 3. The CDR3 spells CATSDQGALEAFS. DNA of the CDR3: TGTGCCACCAGTGATCAGGGGGCACTTGAAGCTTTCTCT.

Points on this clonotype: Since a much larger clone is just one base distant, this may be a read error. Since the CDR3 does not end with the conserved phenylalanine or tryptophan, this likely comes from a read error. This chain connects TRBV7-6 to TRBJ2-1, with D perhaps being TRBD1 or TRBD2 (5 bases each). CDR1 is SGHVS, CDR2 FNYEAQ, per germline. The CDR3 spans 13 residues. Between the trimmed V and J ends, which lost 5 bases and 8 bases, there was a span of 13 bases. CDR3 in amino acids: CASSPRVEDEQFL. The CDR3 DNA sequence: TGTGCCAGCAGCCCCAGGGTGGAGGATGAGCAGTTCCTC.

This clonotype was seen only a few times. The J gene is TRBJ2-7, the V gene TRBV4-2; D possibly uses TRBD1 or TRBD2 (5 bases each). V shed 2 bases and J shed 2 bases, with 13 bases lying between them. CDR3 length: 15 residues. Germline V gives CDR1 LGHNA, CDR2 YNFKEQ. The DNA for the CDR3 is TGTGCCAGCAGCCAAAGGGACGATTCCCCCTACGAGCAGTACTTC. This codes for CASSQRDDSPYEQYF.

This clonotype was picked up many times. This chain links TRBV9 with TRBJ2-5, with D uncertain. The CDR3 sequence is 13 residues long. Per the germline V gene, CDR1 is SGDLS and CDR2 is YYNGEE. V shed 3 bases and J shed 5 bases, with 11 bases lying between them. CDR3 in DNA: TGTGCCAGCAGCGCCGGAAGATTGGAGACCCAGTACTTC. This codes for CASSAGRLETQYF.

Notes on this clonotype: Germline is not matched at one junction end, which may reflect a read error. The CDR3 spells CACSVDRGGYNEQFF. CDR3 DNA: TGTGCCTGCAGTGTCGACAGAGGGGGTTACAATGAGCAGTTCTTC. The chain uses TRBV2 and TRBJ2-1, with D possibly matching TRBD1 (6 bases). Germline values: CDR1 SNHLY, CDR2 FYNNEI. This CDR3 comprises 15 residues.

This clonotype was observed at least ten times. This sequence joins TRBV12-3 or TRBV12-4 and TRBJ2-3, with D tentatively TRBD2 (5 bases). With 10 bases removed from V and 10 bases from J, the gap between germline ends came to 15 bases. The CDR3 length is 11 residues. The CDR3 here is CATIRGHSQYF. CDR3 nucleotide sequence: TGTGCCACCATCCGGGGTCACTCGCAGTATTTT.

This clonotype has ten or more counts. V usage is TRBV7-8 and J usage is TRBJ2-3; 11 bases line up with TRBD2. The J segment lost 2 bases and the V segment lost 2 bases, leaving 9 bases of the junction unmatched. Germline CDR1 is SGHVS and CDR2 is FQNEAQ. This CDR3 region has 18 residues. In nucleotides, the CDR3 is TGTGCCAGCAGCTTACGGCCTAGCGGGGGGCTGACCACAGATACGCAGTATTTT. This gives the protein CASSLRPSGGLTTDTQYF.

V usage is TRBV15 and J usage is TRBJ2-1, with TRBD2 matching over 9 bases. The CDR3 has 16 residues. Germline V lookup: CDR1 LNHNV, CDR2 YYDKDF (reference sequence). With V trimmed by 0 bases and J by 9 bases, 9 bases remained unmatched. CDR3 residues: CATSRDHGGRALEQFF. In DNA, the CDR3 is TGTGCCACCAGCAGAGATCATGGCGGGAGGGCCCTTGAGCAGTTCTTC.

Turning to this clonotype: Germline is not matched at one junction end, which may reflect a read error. The CDR3 nucleotides are TGCGCCAGCAGACAAGATGCGGGCAGTTCCACAGATACGCAGTATTTT. Amino acids: CASRQDAGSSTDTQYF. The chain joins TRBV4-3 to TRBJ2-3; D possibly corresponds to TRBD2 (5 bases). Germline assignment: CDR1 LGHNA and CDR2 YSLEER. The length of the CDR3 is 16 residues.

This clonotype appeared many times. CDR3 sequence reads: CAVQGLLGEQYF. The CDR3 DNA reads as TGTGCCGTTCAGGGTCTCCTGGGCGAGCAGTACTTC. The chain employs TRBV7-2 and TRBJ2-7; tentatively, D is TRBD1 (5 bases). Germline CDR1 and CDR2: SGHTA and FQGNSA. The CDR3 is 12 amino acids. The ends were cut back, 11 bases at V and 6 bases at J, with 17 bases in the middle.

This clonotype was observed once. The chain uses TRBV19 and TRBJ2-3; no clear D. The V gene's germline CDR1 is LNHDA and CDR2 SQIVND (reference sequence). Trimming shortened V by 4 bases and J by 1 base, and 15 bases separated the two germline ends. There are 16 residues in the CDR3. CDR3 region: CASSRALFPGTDTQYF. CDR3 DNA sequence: TGTGCCAGTAGTAGAGCACTCTTCCCGGGCACAGATACGCAGTATTTT.

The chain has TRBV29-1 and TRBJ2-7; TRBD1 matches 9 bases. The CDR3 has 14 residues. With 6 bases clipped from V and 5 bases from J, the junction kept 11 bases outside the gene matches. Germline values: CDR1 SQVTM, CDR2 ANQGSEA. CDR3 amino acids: CSVRGTGTSHEQYF. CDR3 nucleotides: TGCAGCGTCAGAGGGACAGGGACTTCCCACGAGCAGTACTTC.

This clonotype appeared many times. The CDR3 spells CASSYRGRNSPLHF. CDR3 DNA: TGTGCCAGCAGCTACAGGGGGCGGAATTCACCCCTCCACTTT. The chain is built from TRBV7-9 and TRBJ1-6, with 9 bases that match TRBD1. The V and J ends lost 4 bases and 7 bases, in that order; junction bases with no gene match: 2. Germline V gives CDR1 SEHNR, CDR2 FQNEAQ (reference sequence). This CDR3 has 14 amino acids.

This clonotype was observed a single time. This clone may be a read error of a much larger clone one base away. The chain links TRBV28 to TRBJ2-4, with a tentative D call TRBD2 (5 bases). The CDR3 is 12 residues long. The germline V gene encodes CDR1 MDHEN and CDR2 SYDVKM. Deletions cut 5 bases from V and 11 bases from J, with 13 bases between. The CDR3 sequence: CASSPAGDFQYF. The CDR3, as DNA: TGTGCCAGCAGTCCCGCCGGGGATTTTCAGTACTTC.

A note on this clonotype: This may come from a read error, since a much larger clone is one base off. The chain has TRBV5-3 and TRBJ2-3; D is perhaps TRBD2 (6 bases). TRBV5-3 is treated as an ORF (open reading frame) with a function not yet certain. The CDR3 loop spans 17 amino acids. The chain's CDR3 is CASSLAGGRDSTDTQYF. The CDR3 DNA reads TGTGCCAGCAGCTTGGCCGGGGGTAGGGACTCCACAGATACGCAGTATTTT.

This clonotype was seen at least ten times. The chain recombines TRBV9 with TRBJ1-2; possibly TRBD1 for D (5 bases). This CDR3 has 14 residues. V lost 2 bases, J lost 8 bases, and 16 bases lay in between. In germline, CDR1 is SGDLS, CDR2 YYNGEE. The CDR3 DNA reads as TGTGCCAGCAGCGTTGGTATGCAGGGTCTAGGCTACACCTTC. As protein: CASSVGMQGLGYTF.

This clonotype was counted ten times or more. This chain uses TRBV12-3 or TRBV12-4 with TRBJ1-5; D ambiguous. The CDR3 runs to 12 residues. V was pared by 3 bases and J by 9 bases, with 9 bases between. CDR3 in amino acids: CASSFTAGPQHF. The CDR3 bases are TGTGCCAGCAGTTTCACCGCTGGGCCCCAGCATTTT.

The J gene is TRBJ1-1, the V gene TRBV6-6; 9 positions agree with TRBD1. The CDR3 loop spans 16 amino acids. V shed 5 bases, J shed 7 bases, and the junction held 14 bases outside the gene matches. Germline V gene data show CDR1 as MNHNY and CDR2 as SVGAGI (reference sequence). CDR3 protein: CASSNTGTGFGDEAFF. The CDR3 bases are TGTGCCAGCAGTAATACCGGGACAGGGTTTGGGGATGAAGCTTTCTTT.

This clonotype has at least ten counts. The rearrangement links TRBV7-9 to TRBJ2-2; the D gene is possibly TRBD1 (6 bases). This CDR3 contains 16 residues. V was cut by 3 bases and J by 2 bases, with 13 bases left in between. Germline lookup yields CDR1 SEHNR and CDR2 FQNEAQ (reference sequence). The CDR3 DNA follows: TGTGCCAGCAGCTTCACAGGGTCAGGTAACACCGGGGAGCTGTTTTTT. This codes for CASSFTGSGNTGELFF.

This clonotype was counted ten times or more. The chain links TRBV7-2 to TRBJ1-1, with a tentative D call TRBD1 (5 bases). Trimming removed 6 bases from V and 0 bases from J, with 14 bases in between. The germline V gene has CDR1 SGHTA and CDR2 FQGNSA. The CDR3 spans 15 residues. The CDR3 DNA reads TGTGCCAGCAGTCCCGAGGGGATTATGAACACTGAAGCTTTCTTT. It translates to CASSPEGIMNTEAFF.

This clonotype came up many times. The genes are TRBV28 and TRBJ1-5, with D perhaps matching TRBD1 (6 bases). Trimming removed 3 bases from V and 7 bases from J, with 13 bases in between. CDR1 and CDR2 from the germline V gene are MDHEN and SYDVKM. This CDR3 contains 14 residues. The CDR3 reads CASSFRGARQPQHF. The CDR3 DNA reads TGTGCCAGCAGTTTTCGGGGGGCTAGGCAGCCCCAGCATTTT.

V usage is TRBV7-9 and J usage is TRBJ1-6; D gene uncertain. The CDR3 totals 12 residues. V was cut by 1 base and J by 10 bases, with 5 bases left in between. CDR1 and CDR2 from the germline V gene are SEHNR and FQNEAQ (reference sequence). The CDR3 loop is CASSLDSSPLHF. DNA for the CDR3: TGTGCCAGCAGCTTAGATTCCTCACCCCTCCACTTT.

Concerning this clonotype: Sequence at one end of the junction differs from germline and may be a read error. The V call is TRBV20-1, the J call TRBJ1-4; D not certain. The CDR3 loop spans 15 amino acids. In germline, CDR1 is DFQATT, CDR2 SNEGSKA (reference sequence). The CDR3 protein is CSASSWESTNEKLLF. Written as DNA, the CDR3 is TGCAGTGCTAGCTCCTGGGAGTCAACTAATGAAAAACTGCTTTTT.